This is a list of T cell receptor beta chains from one sample in a study of blood T cells in healthy people across ages. TCRdb recomputed calls from the 5' RACE reads with MiXCR, one row per CDR3 protein. The repertoire consists of 1 million or so distinct CDR3 sequences, with under 45% occurring once and the leading ten covering approximately 17%. Sequenced input: blood. These receptors were collected from a woman in her sixties or seventies in good health. The conserved cysteine and the conserved F or W are not part of the CDR3 here. The size entry is marked missing in some rows and otherwise reads once, few, many or a size class.

TRBV7-2	-	TRBJ2-6	ASSLHDSGANAPT
TRBV25-1	few	TRBJ2-5	ASSEGGRRGWETQY
TRBV12-3/TRBV12-4	few	TRBJ2-1	ASSHLGSSYNEQF
TRBV7-2	few	TRBJ2-7	ASSPGTEGPYEQY
TRBV5-1	-	TRBJ2-3	ASSPGGGSSDTQY
TRBV5-1	-	TRBJ2-4	ASSVEGTIQY
TRBV7-2	-	TRBJ2-1	ASSFRRATYNEQF
TRBV4-2	few	TRBJ1-2	ASSQDRENYGYT
TRBV7-2	-	TRBJ2-1	ASSLLLDEQF
TRBV18	-	TRBJ2-1	ASSPLGTDNEQF
TRBV20-1	-	TRBJ2-1	SASSADAGSYNEQF